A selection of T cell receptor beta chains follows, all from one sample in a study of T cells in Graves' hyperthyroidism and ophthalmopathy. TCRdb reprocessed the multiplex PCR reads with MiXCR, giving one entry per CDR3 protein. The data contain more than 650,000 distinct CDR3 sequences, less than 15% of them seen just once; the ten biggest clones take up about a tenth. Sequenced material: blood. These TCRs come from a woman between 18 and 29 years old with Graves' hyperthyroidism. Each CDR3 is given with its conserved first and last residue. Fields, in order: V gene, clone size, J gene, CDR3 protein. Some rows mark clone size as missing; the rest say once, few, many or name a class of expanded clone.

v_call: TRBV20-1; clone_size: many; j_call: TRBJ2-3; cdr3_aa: CSARVPAGTGVTDTQYF
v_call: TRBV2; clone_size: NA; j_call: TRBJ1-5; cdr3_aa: CASSVDRGVNQPQHF
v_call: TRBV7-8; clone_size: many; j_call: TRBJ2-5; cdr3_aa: CASSYRDSQETQYF
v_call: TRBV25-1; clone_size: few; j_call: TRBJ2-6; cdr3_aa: CASSEWSTSSGANVLTF
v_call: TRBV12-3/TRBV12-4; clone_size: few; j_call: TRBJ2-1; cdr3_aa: CASSPGHHNEQFF
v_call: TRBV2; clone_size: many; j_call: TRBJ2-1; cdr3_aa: CASKLADQNEQFF
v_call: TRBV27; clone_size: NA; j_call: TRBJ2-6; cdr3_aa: CASGGLGSGANVLTF
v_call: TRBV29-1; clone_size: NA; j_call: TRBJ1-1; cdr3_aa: CSVYLGQKNTEAFF
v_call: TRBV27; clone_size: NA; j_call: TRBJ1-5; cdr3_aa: CASSPWSEDQPQHF
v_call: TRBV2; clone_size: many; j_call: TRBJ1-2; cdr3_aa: CASRARGGGYTF
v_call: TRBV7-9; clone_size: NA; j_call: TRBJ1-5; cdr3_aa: CASSSRTADQPRHF
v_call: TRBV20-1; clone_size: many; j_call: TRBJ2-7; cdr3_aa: CSARKQGSSYEQYF
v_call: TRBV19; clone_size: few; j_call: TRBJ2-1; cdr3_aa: CASSIGLAELNYNEQFF
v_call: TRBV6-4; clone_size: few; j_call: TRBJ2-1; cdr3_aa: CASSLTPSNEQFF
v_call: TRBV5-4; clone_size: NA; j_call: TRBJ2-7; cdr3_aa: CASRRMGGGTYEQYF
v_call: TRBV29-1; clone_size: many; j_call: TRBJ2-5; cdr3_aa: CSVDGGWETQYF
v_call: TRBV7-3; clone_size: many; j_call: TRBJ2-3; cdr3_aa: CASSLSGSGRAADTQYF
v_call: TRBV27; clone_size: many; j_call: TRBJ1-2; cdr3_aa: CASSQDPANYGYTF
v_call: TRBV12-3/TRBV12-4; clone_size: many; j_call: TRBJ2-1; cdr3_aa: CASSLPIANEQFF
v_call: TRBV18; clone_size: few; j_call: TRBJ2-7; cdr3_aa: CASSLGTGAPSRYEQYF
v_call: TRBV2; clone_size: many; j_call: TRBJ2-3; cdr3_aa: CASSLGTPLSTDTQYF
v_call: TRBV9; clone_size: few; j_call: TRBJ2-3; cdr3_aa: CASSVEGSGGTDTQYF
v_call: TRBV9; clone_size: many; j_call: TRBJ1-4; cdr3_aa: CASSVRGRGEKLFF
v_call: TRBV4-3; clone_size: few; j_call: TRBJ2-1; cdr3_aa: CASSQDPPFSYNEQFF
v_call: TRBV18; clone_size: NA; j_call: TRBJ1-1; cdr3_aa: CASSRTTRQGATTEAFF
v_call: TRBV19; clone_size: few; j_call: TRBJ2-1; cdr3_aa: CASSIAQARVANEQFF
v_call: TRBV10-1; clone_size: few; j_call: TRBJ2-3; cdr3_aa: CARPSSPLRPVYDTQYF
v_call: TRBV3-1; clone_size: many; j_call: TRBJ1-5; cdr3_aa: CASSLRDRGNQPQHF
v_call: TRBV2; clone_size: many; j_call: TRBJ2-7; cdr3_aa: CASRGDSRYEQYF
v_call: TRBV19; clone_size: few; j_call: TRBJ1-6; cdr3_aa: CASGGAPPNSPLHF
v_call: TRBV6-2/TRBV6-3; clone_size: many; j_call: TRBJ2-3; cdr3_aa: CASSYEVIAGYTDTQYF
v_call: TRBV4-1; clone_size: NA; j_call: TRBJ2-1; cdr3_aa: CASSQPGGRNEQFF
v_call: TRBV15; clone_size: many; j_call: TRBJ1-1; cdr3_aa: CATNRDRASTEAFF
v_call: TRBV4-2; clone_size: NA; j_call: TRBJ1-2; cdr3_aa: CASSSPGQPYGYTF
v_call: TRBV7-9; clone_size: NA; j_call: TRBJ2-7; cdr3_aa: CAIQRDPYEQYF
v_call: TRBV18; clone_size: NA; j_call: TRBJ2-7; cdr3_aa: CASRPGTGRGGYEQYF
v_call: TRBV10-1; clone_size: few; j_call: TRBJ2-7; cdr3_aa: CASSESIFNGAYEQYF
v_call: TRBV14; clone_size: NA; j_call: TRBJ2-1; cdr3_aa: CASSQASEGEQFF
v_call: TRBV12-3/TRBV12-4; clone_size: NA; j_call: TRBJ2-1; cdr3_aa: CASSPYDNEQFF
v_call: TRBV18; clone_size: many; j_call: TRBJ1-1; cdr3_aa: CASSPLGGSPGAFF
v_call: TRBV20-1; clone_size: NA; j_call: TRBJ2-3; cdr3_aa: CSASLAGGSTDTQYF
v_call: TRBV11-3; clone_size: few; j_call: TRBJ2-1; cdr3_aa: CASSLDVQVGEQFF
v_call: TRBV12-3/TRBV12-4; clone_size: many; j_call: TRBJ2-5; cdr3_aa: CASSSWTSGSHSQYF
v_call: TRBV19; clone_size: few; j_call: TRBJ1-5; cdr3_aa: CASSIPQGNQPQHF
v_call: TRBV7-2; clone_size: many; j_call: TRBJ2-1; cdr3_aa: CASSFRLGRTTSGSKDSYNEQFF
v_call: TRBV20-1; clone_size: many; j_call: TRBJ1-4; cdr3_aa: CSARGNEKLFF
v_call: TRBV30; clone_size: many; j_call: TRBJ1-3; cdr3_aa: CAWIRDGFSGNTIYF
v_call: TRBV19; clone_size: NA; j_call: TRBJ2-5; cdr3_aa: CASSATGGAGLKTQYF
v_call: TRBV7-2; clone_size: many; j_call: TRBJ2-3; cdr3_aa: CATTGGLAGGTDTQYF
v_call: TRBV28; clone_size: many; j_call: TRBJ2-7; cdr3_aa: CASSPGTAHHYEQYF
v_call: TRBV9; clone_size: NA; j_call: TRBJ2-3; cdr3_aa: CASSVESALISTDTQYF